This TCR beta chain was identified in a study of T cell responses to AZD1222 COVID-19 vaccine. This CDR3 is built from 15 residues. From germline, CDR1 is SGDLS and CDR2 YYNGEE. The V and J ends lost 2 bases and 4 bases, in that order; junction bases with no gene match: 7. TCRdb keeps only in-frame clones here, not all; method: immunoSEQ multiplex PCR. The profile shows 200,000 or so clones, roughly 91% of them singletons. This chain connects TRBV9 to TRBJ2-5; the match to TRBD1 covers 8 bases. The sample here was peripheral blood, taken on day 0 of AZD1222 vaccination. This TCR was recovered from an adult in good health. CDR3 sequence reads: CASSVTDRAGETQYF. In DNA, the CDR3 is TGTGCCAGCAGCGTGACGGACAGGGCGGGAGAGACCCAGTACTTC.